This T cell receptor beta chain was recovered during a study of T cells in Graves' hyperthyroidism and ophthalmopathy. Findings of the study overall: Stable hyperthyroidism was told apart from ophthalmopathy by a model built on 13 V-J features. Blood also contained most expanded thyroid clonotypes above 0.001. Prediction of ophthalmopathy progression came a median 6.5 months pre-onset.

Points on this clonotype: What it binds is not known.

A patient was excluded if there was uncontrolled infection, other autoimmune disease, pregnancy or lactation. TCR beta CDR3 region amplification was performed from RNA transcripts. An initial round of RT-PCR targeting the TCR CDR3 relied on the HTBI primer set. MiXCR was run by TCRdb on the multiplex PCR reads, yielding one entry per CDR3 protein. Of 450,000 to 700,000 distinct CDR3 sequences listed, 40% to 55% were seen once; the top ten hold around 20%. Germline trimming cut 7 bases from V and 3 bases from J; bases unmatched to any gene: 9. The CDR3 is 16 amino acids. Germline V CDR1 and CDR2: MDHEN, SYDVKM.

The V call is TRBV28, the J call TRBJ2-7, with 13 bases fitting TRBD2. The clonotype comes from an adult woman with Graves' disease, either hyperthyroidism or ophthalmopathy (not recorded which). Material for sequencing was peripheral blood or thyroid tissue (not recorded which). The chain's CDR3 is CASNSHGLAGVYEQYF. DNA of the CDR3: TGTGCCAGCAACTCTCACGGACTAGCGGGAGTCTACGAGCAGTACTTC.